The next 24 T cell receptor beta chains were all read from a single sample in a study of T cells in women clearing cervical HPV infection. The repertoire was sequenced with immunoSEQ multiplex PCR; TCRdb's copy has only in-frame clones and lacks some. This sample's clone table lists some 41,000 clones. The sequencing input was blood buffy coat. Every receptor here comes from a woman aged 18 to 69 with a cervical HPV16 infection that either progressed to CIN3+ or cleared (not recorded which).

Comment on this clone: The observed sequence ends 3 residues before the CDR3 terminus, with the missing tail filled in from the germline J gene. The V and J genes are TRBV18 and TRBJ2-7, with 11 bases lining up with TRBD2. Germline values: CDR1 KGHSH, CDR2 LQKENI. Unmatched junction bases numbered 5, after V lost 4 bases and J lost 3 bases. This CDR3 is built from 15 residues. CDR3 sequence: CASSQRLAGLYEQYF. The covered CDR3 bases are TGTGCCAGCTCACAGAGACTAGCGGGACTCTACGAG.

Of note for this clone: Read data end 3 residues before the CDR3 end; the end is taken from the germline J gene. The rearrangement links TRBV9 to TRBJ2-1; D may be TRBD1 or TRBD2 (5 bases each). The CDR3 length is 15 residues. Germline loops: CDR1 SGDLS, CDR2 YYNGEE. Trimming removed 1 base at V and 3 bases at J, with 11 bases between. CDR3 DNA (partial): TGTGCCAGCAGCGTACAGGGAGTTTACTACAATGAG. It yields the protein CASSVQGVYYNE. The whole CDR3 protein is CASSVQGVYYNEQFF. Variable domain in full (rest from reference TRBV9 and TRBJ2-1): DSGVTQTPKHLITATGQRVTLRCSPRSGDLSVYWYQQSLDQGLQFLIQYYNGEERAKGNILERFSAQQFPDLHSELNLSSLELGDSALYFCASSVQGVYYNEQFFGPGTRLTVL.

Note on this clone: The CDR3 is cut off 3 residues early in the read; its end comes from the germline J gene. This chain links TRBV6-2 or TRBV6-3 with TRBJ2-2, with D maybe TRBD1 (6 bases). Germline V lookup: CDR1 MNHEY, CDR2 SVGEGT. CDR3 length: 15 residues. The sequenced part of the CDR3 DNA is TGTGCCAGCAGGAGAACAGGGAAGAGGAATTCACCG. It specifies CASRRTGKRNSP. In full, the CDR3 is CASRRTGKRNSPLFF.

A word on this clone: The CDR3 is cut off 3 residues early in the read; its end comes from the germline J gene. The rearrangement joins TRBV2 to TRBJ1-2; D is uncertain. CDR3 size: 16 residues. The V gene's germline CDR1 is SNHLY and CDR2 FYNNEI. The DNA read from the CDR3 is TGTGCCAGCAGTGGTCAAGGGCTAGCTGGCTACAATGAC. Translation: CASSGQGLAGYND. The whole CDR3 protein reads CASSGQGLAGYNDYTF.

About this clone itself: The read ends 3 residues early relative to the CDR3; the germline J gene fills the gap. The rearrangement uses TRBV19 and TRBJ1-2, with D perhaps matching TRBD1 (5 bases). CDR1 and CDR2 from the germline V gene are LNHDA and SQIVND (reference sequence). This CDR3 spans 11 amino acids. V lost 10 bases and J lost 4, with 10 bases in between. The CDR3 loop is CATEGFYGYTF. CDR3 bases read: TGTGCCACCGAGGGGTTCTATGGC.

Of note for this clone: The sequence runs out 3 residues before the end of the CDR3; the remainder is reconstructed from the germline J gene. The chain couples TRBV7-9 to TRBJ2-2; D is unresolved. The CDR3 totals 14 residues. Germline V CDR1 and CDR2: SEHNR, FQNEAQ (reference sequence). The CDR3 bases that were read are TGTGCCAGCAGCTTATTAAACTATAATTCACCG. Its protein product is CASSLLNYNSP. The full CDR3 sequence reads CASSLLNYNSPLFF.

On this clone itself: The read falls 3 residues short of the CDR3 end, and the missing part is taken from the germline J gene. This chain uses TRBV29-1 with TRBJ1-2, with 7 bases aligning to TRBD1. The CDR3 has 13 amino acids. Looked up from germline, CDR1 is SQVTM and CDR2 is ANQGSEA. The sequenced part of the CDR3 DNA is TGCAGCGTTACCGGGACAGAAACCTACGAC. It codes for CSVTGTETYD. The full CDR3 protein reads CSVTGTETYDYTF.

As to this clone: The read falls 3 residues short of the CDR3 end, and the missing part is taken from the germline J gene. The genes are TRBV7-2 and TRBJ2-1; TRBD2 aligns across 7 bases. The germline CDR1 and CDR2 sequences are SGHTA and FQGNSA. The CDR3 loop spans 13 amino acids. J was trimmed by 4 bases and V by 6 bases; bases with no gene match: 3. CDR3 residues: CASRSGAYNEQFF. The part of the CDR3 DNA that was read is TGTGCCAGCAGGAGCGGGGCGTACAATGAG.

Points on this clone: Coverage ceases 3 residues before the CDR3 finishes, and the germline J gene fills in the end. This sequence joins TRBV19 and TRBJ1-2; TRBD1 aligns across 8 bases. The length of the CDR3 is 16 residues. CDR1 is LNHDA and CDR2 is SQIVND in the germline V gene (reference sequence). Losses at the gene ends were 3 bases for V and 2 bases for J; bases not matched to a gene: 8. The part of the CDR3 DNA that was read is TGTGCCAGTAGTATCAACAGGGGGGCCATAAACTATGGC. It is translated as CASSINRGAINYG. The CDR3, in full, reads CASSINRGAINYGYTF.

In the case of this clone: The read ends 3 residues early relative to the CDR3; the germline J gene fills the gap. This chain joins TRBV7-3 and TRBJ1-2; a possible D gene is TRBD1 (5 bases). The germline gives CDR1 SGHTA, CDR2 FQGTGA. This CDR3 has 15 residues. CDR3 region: CASSLLGLAGDDYTF. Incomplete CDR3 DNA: TGTGCCAGCAGCTTATTGGGACTAGCGGGAGACGAC.

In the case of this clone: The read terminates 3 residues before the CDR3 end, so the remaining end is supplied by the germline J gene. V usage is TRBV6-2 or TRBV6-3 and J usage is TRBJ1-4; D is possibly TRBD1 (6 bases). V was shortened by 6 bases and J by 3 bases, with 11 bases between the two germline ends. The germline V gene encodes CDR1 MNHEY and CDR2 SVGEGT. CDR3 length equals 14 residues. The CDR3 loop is CASRRGGANEKLFF. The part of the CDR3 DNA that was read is TGTGCCAGCAGGCGAGGGGGGGCTAATGAAAAA.

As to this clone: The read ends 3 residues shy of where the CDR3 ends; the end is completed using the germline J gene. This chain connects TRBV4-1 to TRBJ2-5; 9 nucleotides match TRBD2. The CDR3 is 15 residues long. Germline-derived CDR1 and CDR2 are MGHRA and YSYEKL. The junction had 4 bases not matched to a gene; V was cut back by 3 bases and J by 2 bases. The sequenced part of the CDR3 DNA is TGCGCCAGCAGCCAGAATAGCGGGAGTCAAGAGACC. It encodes CASSQNSGSQET. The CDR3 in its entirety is CASSQNSGSQETQYF.

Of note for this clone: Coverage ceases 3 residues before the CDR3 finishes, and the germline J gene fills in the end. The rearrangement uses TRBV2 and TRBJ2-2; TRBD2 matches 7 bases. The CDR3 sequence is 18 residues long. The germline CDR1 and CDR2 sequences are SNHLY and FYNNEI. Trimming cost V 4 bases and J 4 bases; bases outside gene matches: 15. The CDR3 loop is CASSVPGTTAGLTGELFF. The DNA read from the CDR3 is TGTGCCAGCAGTGTCCCCGGGACTACCGCCGGCCTCACCGGGGAG. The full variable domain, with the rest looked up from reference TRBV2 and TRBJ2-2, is EPEVTQTPSHQVTQMGQEVILRCVPISNHLYFYWYRQILGQKVEFLVSFYNNEISEKSEIFDDQFSVERPDGSNFTLKIRSTKLEDSAMYFCASSVPGTTAGLTGELFFGEGSRLTVL.

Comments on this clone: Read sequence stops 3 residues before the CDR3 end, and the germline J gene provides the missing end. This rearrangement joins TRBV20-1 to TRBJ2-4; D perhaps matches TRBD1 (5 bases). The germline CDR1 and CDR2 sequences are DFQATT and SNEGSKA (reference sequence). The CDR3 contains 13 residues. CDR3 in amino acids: CSARRGTNQPQYF. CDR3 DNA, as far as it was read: TGCAGTGCCCGAAGGGGAACCAATCAGCCT.

CDR3: CASSRTSASTGELFF. CDR3 DNA (partial): TGTGCCAGTAGCCGGACTAGCGCTAGCACCGGGGAG. The J gene is TRBJ2-2, the V gene TRBV19, with 9 bases fitting TRBD2. The read terminates 3 residues before the CDR3 end, so the remaining end is supplied by the germline J gene. Germline CDR1 LNHDA, CDR2 SQIVND (reference sequence). V gave up 6 bases and J gave up 4 bases; unmatched junction bases: 6. This CDR3 has 15 amino acids. Full variable domain (outside the CDR3, taken from reference TRBV19 and TRBJ2-2): DGGITQSPKYLFRKEGQNVTLSCEQNLNHDAMYWYRQDPGQGLRLIYYSQIVNDFQKGDIAEGYSVSREKKESFPLTVTSAQKNPTAFYLCASSRTSASTGELFFGEGSRLTVL.

CDR3 sequence reads: CASSVGLADNEQFF. The sequenced part of the CDR3 DNA is TGTGCCAGCAGTGTAGGACTAGCGGACAATGAG. The rearrangement uses TRBV2 and TRBJ2-1; TRBD2 agrees at 10 bases. Read coverage stops 3 residues before the CDR3 terminus; the germline J gene supplies the remainder. The CDR3 is 14 residues long. With 4 bases clipped from V and 5 bases from J, the junction kept 2 bases outside the gene matches. The germline V gene encodes CDR1 SNHLY and CDR2 FYNNEI.

The part of the CDR3 DNA that was read is TGTGCCAGCAGTGAAGCGACAGGGGGACAAGAGACC. This encodes CASSEATGGQET. The entire CDR3 reads CASSEATGGQETQYF. The rearrangement uses TRBV6-1 and TRBJ2-5; the match to TRBD1 covers 9 bases. The read terminates 3 residues before the CDR3 end, so the remaining end is supplied by the germline J gene. Trimming removed 0 bases from V and 2 bases from J; junction bases left unmatched: 1. The CDR3 contains 15 residues. Germline V lookup: CDR1 MNHNS, CDR2 SASEGT.

The sequenced CDR3 bases are TGTGCCAGCTCACCGGGACAGGCTCTCTCCGAGGAGACC. Translating it yields CASSPGQALSEET. Given in full, the CDR3 is CASSPGQALSEETQYF. The chain couples TRBV18 to TRBJ2-5; 8 nucleotides line up with TRBD1. The read is 3 residues too short to cover the CDR3 end, so that end is filled in from the germline J gene. The CDR3 contains 16 residues. V lost 3 bases to trimming and J lost 5 bases; unmatched junction nucleotides: 11. Germline values: CDR1 KGHSH, CDR2 LQKENI.

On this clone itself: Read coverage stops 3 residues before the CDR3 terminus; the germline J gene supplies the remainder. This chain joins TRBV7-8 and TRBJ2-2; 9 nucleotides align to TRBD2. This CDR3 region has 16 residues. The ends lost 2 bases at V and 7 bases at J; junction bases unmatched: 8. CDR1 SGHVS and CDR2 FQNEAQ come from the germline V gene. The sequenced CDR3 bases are TGTGCCAGCAGCTTATTTAGTAGCGGGAGAGGCGGGGAG. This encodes CASSLFSSGRGGE. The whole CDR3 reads CASSLFSSGRGGELFF. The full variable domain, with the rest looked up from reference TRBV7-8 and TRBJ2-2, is GAGVSQSPRYKVAKRGQDVALRCDPISGHVSLFWYQQALGQGPEFLTYFQNEAQLDKSGLPSDRFFAERPEGSVSTLKIQRTQQEDSAVYLCASSLFSSGRGGELFFGEGSRLTVL.

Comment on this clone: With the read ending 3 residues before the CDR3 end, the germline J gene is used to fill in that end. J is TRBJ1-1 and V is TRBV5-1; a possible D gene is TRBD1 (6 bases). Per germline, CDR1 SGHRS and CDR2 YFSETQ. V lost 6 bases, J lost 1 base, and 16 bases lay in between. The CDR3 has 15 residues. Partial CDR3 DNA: TGCGCCAGCACGACAGGCGGTGGAAAGAACACTGAA. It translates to CASTTGGGKNTE. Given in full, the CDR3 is CASTTGGGKNTEAFF. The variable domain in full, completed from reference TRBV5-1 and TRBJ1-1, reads KAGVTQTPRYLIKTRGQQVTLSCSPISGHRSVSWYQQTPGQGLQFLFEYFSETQRNKGNFPGRFSGRQFSNSRSEMNVSTLELGDSALYLCASTTGGGKNTEAFFGQGTRLTVV.

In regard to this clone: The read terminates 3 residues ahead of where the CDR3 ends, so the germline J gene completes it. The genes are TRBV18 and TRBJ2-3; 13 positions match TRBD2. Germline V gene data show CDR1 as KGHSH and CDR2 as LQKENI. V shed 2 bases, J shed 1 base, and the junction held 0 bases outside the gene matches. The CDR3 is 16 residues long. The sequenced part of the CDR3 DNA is TGTGCCAGCTCACCAGGGACTAGCGGGGGCACAGATACG. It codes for CASSPGTSGGTDT. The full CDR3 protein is CASSPGTSGGTDTQYF.

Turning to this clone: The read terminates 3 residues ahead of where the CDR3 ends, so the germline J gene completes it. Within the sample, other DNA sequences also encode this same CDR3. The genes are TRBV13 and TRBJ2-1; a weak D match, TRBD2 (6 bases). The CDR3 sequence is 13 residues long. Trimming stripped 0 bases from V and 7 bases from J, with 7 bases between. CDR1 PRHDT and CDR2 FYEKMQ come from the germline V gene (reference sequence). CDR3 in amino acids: CASSLGRGNEQFF. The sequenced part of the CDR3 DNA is TGTGCCAGCAGCTTAGGCCGGGGGAATGAG.

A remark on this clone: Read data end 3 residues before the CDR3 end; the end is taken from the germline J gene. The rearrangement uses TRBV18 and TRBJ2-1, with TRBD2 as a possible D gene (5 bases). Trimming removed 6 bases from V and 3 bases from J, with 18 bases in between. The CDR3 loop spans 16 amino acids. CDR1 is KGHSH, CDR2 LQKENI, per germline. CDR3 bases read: TGTGCCAGCTCTTCCGCGCGAGGGCGAGGCTACAATGAG. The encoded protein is CASSSARGRGYNE. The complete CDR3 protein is CASSSARGRGYNEQFF.

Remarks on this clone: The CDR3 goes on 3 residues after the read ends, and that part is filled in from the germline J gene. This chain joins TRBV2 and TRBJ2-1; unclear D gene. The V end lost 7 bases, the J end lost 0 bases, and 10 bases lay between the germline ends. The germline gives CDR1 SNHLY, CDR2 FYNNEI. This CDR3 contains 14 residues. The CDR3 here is CASKRGGSYNEQFF. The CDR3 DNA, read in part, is TGTGCCAGCAAGCGCGGCGGCTCCTACAATGAG. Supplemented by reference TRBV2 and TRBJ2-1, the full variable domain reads EPEVTQTPSHQVTQMGQEVILRCVPISNHLYFYWYRQILGQKVEFLVSFYNNEISEKSEIFDDQFSVERPDGSNFTLKIRSTKLEDSAMYFCASKRGGSYNEQFFGPGTRLTVL.